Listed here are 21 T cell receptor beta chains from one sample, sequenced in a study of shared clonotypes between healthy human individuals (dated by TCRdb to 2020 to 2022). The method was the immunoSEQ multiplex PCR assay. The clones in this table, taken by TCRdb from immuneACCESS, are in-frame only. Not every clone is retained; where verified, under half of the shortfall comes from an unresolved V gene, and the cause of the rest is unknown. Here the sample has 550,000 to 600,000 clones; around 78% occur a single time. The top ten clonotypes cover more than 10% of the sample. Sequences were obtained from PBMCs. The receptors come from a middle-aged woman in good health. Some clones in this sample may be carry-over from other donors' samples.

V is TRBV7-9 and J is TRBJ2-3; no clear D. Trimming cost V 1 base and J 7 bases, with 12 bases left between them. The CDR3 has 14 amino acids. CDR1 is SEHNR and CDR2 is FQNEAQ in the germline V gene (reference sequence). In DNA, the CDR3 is TGTGCCAGCAGCTTAGACCAGGCGTCTCATACGCAGTATTTT. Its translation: CASSLDQASHTQYF.

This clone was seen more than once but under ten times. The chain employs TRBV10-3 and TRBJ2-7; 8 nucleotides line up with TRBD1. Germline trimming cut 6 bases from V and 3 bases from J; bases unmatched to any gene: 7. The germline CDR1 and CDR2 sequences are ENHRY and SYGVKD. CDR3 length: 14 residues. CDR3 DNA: TGTGCCATCAGCGTAACGGGACAGGTCTACGAGCAGTACTTC. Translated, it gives CAISVTGQVYEQYF.

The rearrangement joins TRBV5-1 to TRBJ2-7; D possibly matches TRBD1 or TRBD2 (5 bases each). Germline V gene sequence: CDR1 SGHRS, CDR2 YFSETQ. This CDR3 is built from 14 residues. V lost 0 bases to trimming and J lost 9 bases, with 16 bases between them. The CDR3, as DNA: TGCGCCAGCAGCTTGGTGGGACGGGGCCGTCGGCAGTACTTC. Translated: CASSLVGRGRRQYF.

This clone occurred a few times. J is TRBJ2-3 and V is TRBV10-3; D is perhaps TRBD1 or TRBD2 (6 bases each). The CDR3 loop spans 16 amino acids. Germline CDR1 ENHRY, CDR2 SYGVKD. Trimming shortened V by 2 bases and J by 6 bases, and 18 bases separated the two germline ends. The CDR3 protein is CAISEISRGARDTQYF. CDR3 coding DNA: TGTGCCATCAGTGAGATCTCTAGGGGGGCGAGGGATACGCAGTATTTT.

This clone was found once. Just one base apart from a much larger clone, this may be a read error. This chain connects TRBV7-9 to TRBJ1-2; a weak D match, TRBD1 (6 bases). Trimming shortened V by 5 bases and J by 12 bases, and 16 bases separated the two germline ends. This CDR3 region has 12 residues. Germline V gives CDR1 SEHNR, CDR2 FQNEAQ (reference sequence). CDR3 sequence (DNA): TGTGCCAGCAGCGAGGGGGGTGTGGGCCACACCTTC. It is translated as CASSEGGVGHTF.

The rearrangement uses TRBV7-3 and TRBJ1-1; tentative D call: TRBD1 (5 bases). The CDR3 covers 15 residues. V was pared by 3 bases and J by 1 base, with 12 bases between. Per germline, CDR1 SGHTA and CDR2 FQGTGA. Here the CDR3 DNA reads TGTGCCAGCAGCTTTGGGGGTCAGGGGAACACTGAAGCTTTCTTT. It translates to CASSFGGQGNTEAFF.

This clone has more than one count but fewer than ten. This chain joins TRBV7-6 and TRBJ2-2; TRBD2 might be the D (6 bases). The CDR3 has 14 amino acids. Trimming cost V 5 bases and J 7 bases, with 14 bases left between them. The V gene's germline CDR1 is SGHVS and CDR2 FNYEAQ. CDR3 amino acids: CASSKTSLFGELFF. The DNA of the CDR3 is TGTGCCAGCAGCAAAACTAGCCTTTTCGGGGAGCTGTTTTTT.

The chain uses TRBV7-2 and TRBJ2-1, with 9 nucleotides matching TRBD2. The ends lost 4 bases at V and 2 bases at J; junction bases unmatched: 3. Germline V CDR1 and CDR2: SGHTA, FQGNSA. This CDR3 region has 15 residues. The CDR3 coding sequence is TGTGCCAGCAGCTCTAGCGGGACTACCTACAATGAGCAGTTCTTC. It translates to CASSSSGTTYNEQFF.

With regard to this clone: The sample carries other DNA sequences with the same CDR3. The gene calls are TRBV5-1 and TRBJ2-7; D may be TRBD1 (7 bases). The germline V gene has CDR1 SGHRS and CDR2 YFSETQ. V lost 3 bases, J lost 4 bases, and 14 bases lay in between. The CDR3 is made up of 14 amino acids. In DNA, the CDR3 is TGCGCCAGCAGCTCGGCGGGACAGTCATACGAGCAGTACTTC. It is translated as CASSSAGQSYEQYF.

CDR3 DNA: TGTGCCAGCAGTGAAGGTGGACAGGGCCCTTACGAGCAGTACTTC. This gives the protein CASSEGGQGPYEQYF. The gene calls are TRBV2 and TRBJ2-7, with TRBD1 matching over 8 bases. Germline-derived CDR1 and CDR2 are SNHLY and FYNNEI. The V gene end was trimmed by 1 base and the J gene end by 4 bases; junction bases not matched to a gene: 6. This CDR3 is built from 15 residues.

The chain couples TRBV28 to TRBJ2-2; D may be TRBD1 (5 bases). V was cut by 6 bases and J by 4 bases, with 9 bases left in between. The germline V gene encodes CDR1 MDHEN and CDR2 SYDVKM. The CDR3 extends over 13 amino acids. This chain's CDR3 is CASRKTATGELFF. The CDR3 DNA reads TGTGCCAGCAGAAAGACAGCCACCGGGGAGCTGTTTTTT.

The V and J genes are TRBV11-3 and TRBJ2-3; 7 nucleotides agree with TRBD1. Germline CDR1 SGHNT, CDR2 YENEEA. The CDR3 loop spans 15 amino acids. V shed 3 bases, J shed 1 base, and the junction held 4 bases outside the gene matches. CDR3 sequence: CASSLRGGRTDTQYF. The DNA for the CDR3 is TGTGCCAGCAGCTTGAGAGGGGGCCGCACAGATACGCAGTATTTT.

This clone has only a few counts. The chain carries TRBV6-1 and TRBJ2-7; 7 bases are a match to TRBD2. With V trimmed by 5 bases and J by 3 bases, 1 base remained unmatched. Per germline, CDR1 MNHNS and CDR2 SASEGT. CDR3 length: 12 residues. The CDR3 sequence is CASSWTSYEQYF. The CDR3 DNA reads TGTGCCAGCAGTTGGACTAGCTACGAGCAGTACTTC.

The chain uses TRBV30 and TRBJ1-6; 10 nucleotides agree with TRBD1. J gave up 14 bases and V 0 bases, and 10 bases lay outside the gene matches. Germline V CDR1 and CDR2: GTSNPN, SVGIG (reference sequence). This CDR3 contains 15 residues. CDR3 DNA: TGTGCCTGGAGTGTAAGAAGGACAGGGGGTATGACCCTCCACTTT. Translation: CAWSVRRTGGMTLHF.

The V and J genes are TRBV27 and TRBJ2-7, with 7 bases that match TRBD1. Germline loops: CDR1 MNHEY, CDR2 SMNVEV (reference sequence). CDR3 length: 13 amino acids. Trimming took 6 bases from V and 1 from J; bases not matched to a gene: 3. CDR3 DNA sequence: TGTGCCAGCAGCTCGGGACAGTCCTACGAGCAGTACTTC. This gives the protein CASSSGQSYEQYF.

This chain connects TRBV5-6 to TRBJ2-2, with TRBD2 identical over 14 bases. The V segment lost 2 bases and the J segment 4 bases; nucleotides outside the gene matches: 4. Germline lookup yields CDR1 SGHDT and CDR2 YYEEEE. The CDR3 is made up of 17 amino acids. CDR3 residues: CASSLRLAGGFTGELFF. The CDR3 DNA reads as TGTGCCAGCAGCTTAAGACTAGCGGGAGGGTTCACCGGGGAGCTGTTTTTT.

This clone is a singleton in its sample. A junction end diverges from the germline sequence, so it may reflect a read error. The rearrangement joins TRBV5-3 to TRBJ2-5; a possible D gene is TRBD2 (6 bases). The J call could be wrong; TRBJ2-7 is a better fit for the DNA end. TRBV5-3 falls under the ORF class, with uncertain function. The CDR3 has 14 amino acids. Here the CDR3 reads CASSFVGSSYEQYF. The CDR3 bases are TGTGCCAGCAGCTTTGTCGGGAGCTCCTACGAGCAGTACTTC.

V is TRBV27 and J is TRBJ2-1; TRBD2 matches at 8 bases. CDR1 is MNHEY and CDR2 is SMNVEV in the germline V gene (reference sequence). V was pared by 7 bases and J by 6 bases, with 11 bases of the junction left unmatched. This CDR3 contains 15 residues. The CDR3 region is CASKNAGTRINEQFF. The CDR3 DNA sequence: TGTGCCAGCAAAAATGCCGGGACTAGGATCAATGAGCAGTTCTTC.

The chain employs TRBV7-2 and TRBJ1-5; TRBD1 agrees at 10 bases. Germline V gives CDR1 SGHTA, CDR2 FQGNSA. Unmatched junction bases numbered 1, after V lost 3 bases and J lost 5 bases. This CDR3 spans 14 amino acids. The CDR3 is CASSLDRGDQPQHF. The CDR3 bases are TGTGCCAGCAGCTTGGACAGGGGGGATCAGCCCCAGCATTTT.

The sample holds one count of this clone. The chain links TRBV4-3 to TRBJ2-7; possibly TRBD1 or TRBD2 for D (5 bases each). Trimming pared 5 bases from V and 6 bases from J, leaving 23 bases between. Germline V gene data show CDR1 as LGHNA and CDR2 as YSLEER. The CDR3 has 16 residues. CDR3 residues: CASSRRREGESREQYF. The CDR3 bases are TGCGCCAGCAGCAGACGAAGGGAAGGGGAGTCGCGCGAGCAGTACTTC.

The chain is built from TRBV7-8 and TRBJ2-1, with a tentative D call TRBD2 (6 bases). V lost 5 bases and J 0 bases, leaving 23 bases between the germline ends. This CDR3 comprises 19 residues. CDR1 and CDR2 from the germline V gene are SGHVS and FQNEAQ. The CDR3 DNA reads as TGTGCCAGCAGCAATAGGGCCGGGGGAGGAAAGAGCTCCTACAATGAGCAGTTCTTC. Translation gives CASSNRAGGGKSSYNEQFF.